This T cell receptor (beta chain) originates from a study of human T cells and chemical hapten exposure. Findings and caveats of the study: Expanded TCRs were compared with controls, and the expanded TCRs formed significantly more large CDR3 similarity clusters.

TCRdb used MiXCR to reprocess the RACE reads, holding one entry per CDR3 protein. The repertoire holds about 98,000 distinct CDR3 sequences, with 9.5% to 14% as singletons. Germline V gene data show CDR1 as LGHDT and CDR2 as YNNKEL (reference sequence). The trim removed 4 bases at V and 2 bases at J, leaving 7 bases unmatched. The CDR3 loop spans 15 amino acids. As to this clonotype: The antigen remains undetermined.

Time point here: pre-sensitization, week 0. Treatment defined: therapeutic diphenylcyclopropenone sensitization with weekly scalp DPC. The chain uses TRBV3-1 and TRBJ2-7; 8 nucleotides line up with TRBD1. The input for sequencing was whole blood, taken in connection with sensitization to the hapten diphenylcyclopropenone (DPC). This TCR derives from a woman aged 55-75 years with alopecia areata. Some clones in this sample may be carry-over from other donors' samples. The CDR3 sequence is CASSPIQGGTYEQYF. The CDR3 DNA reads TGTGCCAGCAGCCCGATACAGGGGGGAACCTACGAGCAGTACTTC.